Listed below are T cell receptor beta chains from one sample, sequenced in a study of blood T cell repertoires in COVID-19. Assay used: immunoSEQ multiplex PCR; TCRdb lists only in-frame clones, some missing. The data hold a few hundred thousand clones, with 80% to 90% observed a single time. The sample taken for sequencing was PBMCs or T cells enriched from blood (not recorded which). The receptors were sampled from a man between 18 and 29 years old who had recovered from COVID-19. Each CDR3 is given with its conserved first and last residue. D genes are given only for firm matches. Size is stated for part of the rows, as once, few or many counts, or as a class when the clone is expanded.

V: TRBV29-1; D: NA; size: NA; J: TRBJ1-5; CDR3: CSVERRAQPQHF; DNA: TGCAGCGTTGAAAGGAGGGCTCAGCCCCAGCATTTT
V: TRBV6-5; D: NA; size: NA; J: TRBJ1-6; CDR3: CASSYSGGRNSPLHF; DNA: TGTGCCAGCAGTTACTCGGGGGGGCGTAATTCACCCCTCCACTTT
V: TRBV28; D: NA; size: NA; J: TRBJ2-5; CDR3: CASSLRQGRTQETQYF; DNA: TGTGCCAGCAGTTTAAGACAAGGGAGGACCCAAGAGACCCAGTACTTC
V: TRBV5-1; D: NA; size: NA; J: TRBJ2-1; CDR3: CASSLAGDTREQFF; DNA: TGCGCCAGCAGCTTGGCGGGGGATACACGTGAGCAGTTCTTC
V: TRBV10-3; D: TRBD2; size: few; J: TRBJ2-1; CDR3: CAINRGSGKNEQFF; DNA: TGTGCCATCAATCGGGGGAGCGGGAAAAATGAGCAGTTCTTC
V: TRBV5-1; D: TRBD1; size: NA; J: TRBJ1-5; CDR3: CASRVGQGPNQPQHF; DNA: TGCGCCAGCAGAGTTGGACAGGGCCCAAATCAGCCCCAGCATTTT
V: TRBV12-2; D: NA; size: NA; J: TRBJ2-7; CDR3: CASRATRSSVVEQYF; DNA: TGTGCAAGTCGCGCAACCAGATCTAGCGTAGTCGAGCAGTACTTC
V: TRBV6-5; D: NA; size: NA; J: TRBJ1-2; CDR3: CASSPTTGNYGYTF; DNA: TGTGCCAGCAGTCCCACGACTGGGAACTATGGCTACACCTTC
V: TRBV28; D: NA; size: NA; J: TRBJ2-2; CDR3: CASSFRRSGELFF; DNA: TGTGCCAGCAGTTTTCGGAGGTCCGGGGAGCTGTTTTTT
V: TRBV10-3; D: TRBD2; size: NA; J: TRBJ2-3; CDR3: CAISGTSGSFSDTQYF; DNA: TGTGCCATCAGTGGGACTAGCGGGAGTTTTTCAGATACGCAGTATTTT
V: TRBV2; D: NA; size: NA; J: TRBJ2-2; CDR3: CASRSGRAGELFF; DNA: TGTGCCAGCAGGAGCGGCCGAGCCGGGGAGCTGTTTTTT